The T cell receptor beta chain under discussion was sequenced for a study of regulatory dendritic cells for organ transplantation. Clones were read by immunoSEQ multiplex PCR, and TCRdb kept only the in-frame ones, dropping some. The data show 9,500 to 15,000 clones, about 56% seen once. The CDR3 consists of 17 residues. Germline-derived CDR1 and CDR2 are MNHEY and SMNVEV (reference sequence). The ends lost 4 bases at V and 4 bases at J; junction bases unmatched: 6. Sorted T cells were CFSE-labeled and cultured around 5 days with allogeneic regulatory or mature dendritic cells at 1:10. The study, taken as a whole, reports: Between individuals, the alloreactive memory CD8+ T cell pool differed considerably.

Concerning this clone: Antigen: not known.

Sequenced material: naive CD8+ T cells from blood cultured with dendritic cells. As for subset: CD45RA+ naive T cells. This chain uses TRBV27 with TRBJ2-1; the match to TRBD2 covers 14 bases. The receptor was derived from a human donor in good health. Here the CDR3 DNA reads TGTGCCAGCAGTTCATGGACTAGCGGGGGGCTGTACAATGAGCAGTTCTTC. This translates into CASSSWTSGGLYNEQFF.